The 13 T cell receptor beta chains presented below share a single source sample, sequenced in a study of blood T cell repertoires in COVID-19. Sequenced by immunoSEQ multiplex PCR; TCRdb stores in-frame clones only, minus some. The table has 95,000 to 150,000 clones, approximately 74% seen once; the top ten hold about 5.5%. The specimen was peripheral blood. These receptors were obtained from a man older than 75 with COVID-19, enrolled during active disease.

J is TRBJ2-2 and V is TRBV6-5; the D is unclear. Germline V gene data show CDR1 as MNHEY and CDR2 as SVGAGI. CDR3 length: 13 amino acids. V was cut by 7 bases and J by 5 bases, with 11 bases left in between. CDR3 nucleotide sequence: TGTGCCAGCAAGTACAGAGTGACCGGGGAGCTGTTTTTT. Encoded protein: CASKYRVTGELFF.

The chain couples TRBV7-9 to TRBJ1-1; D gene uncertain. CDR3 length: 13 residues. CDR1 SEHNR and CDR2 FQNEAQ come from the germline V gene (reference sequence). Trimming removed 4 bases at V and 3 bases at J, with 9 bases between. CDR3 in amino acids: CASSSGWYTEAFF. For the CDR3, the DNA is TGTGCCAGCAGCTCAGGATGGTACACTGAAGCTTTCTTT.

V gene TRBV7-2 combines with J gene TRBJ1-5; D is unresolved. The CDR3 is 16 residues long. V was trimmed by 3 bases and J by 2 bases, leaving 14 bases between them. The germline V gene has CDR1 SGHTA and CDR2 FQGNSA. CDR3 nucleotides: TGTGCCAGCAGCTTTGATGCGCGGTTGGGCAATCAGCCCCAGCATTTT. Translation: CASSFDARLGNQPQHF.

The chain carries TRBV27 and TRBJ2-5, with D perhaps matching TRBD1 (5 bases). The CDR3 spans 14 residues. V was trimmed by 8 bases and J by 4 bases, leaving 17 bases between them. Germline V gene sequence: CDR1 MNHEY, CDR2 SMNVEV (reference sequence). CDR3 region: CASGDSPYVETQYF. For the CDR3, the DNA is TGTGCCAGCGGCGACAGTCCATACGTAGAGACCCAGTACTTC.

The CDR3 loop is CASSGRLAGLNTGELFF. CDR3 in DNA: TGCGCCAGCAGCGGACGACTAGCGGGACTAAACACCGGGGAGCTGTTTTTT. This chain connects TRBV5-1 to TRBJ2-2; 11 bases fit TRBD2. V shed 4 bases and J 2 bases; nucleotides not matched to a gene: 7. The CDR3 runs to 17 residues. CDR1 is SGHRS, CDR2 YFSETQ, per germline.

The rearrangement links TRBV11-3 to TRBJ2-1; weak D call: TRBD2 (5 bases). V gave up 1 base and J gave up 2 bases, with 12 bases separating them. Germline CDR1 is SGHNT and CDR2 is YENEEA. There are 16 residues in the CDR3. The CDR3 nucleotides read TGTGCCAGCAGCTTAGGAGGGTCCACTCCCTACAATGAGCAGTTCTTC. Translation: CASSLGGSTPYNEQFF.

This sequence joins TRBV2 and TRBJ1-1; D unclear. The germline V gene encodes CDR1 SNHLY and CDR2 FYNNEI. V was cut by 4 bases and J by 10 bases, with 16 bases left in between. The length of the CDR3 is 13 residues. The CDR3 reads CASSARRREGAFF. CDR3 nucleotide sequence: TGTGCCAGCAGTGCACGACGCCGGGAAGGAGCTTTCTTT.

CDR3 protein: CSARSINTIYF. CDR3 in DNA: TGCAGTGCTAGGAGTATTAACACCATATATTTT. The chain carries TRBV20-1 and TRBJ1-3; D unclear. The V end was cut by 3 bases, the J end by 7 bases, with 7 bases between. This CDR3 contains 11 residues. Germline CDR1 DFQATT, CDR2 SNEGSKA (reference sequence).

The chain recombines TRBV28 with TRBJ2-1; 14 bases fit TRBD2. Germline V gives CDR1 MDHEN, CDR2 SYDVKM. CDR3 length: 14 amino acids. J was trimmed by 11 bases and V by 5 bases; bases with no gene match: 5. The CDR3 spells CASSLGTSGRKQFF. The CDR3 DNA sequence: TGTGCCAGCAGTCTGGGGACTAGCGGGAGAAAGCAGTTCTTC. Full variable domain (outside the CDR3, taken from reference TRBV28 and TRBJ2-1): DVKVTQSSRYLVKRTGEKVFLECVQDMDHENMFWYRQDPGLGLRLIYFSYDVKMKEKGDIPEGYSVSREKKERFSLILESASTNQTSMYLCASSLGTSGRKQFFGPGTRLTVL.

The chain is built from TRBV6-6 and TRBJ2-1, with D possibly TRBD2 on 6 matching bases. V was clipped by 4 bases and J by 9 bases, with 22 bases between them. The germline CDR1 and CDR2 sequences are MNHNY and SVGAGI (reference sequence). The CDR3 spans 16 residues. CDR3 in DNA: TGTGCCAGCAGTTCTATGTTGGGCGGGATAGAATCTGAGCAGTTCTTC. This encodes CASSSMLGGIESEQFF.

Only a few counts were recorded for this clone. The chain uses TRBV5-4 and TRBJ1-2; D uncertain. The CDR3 runs 15 residues. Germline CDR1 reads SGHNT; CDR2 reads YYREEE (reference sequence). Deletions cut 0 bases from V and 4 bases from J, with 13 bases between. The CDR3 protein is CASSLVTNNPYGYTF. CDR3 DNA sequence: TGTGCCAGCAGCTTGGTCACGAACAATCCCTATGGCTACACCTTC.

This rearrangement joins TRBV19 to TRBJ2-7; D is possibly TRBD2 (5 bases). The CDR3 consists of 13 residues. Trimming shortened V by 6 bases and J by 4 bases, and 13 bases separated the two germline ends. Germline loops: CDR1 LNHDA, CDR2 SQIVND (reference sequence). The CDR3 region has the DNA TGTGCCAGTAGCCGGGATTATGCATACGAGCAGTACTTC. Protein sequence: CASSRDYAYEQYF.

This rearrangement joins TRBV14 to TRBJ2-5; the D gene is possibly TRBD1 (5 bases). This CDR3 region has 15 residues. Germline values: CDR1 SGHDN, CDR2 FVKESK. Trimming took off 1 base at V and 8 bases at J, with 17 bases between the two ends. DNA for the CDR3: TGTGCCAGCAGCCAAGGAACAGGCCCGCAGGCTACCCAGTACTTC. Its translation: CASSQGTGPQATQYF.